In its sample, the clone carrying this TCR beta chain was seen a few times. Antigen unknown. A process of 5'RACE template switching, which added a universal primer site and UMIs, was used to make TCR cDNA. TCRdb fed the 5' RACE reads into MiXCR, producing one record per CDR3 protein. The data hold under 600,000 distinct CDR3 sequences, with roughly 13% observed a single time. This specimen belongs to a study of T cells after yellow fever vaccination. Broader study findings: Most clones from primary vaccination resurfaced after the booster (approximately 97% CD4, 88% CD8).

The receptor was derived from a man aged 30-40 years who received the YFV17D yellow fever vaccine. The source material was PBMCs, sampled on the day of the yellow fever booster vaccination.

The CDR3 here is CASSPPAGLEQYF. The CDR3 DNA reads TGTGCCAGCAGCCCCCCTGCGGGCTTAGAGCAGTACTTC. V gene TRBV9 combines with J gene TRBJ2-7; a possible D gene is TRBD2 (5 bases). Between the trimmed V and J ends, which lost 4 bases and 7 bases, there was a span of 15 bases. Germline CDR1 is SGDLS and CDR2 is YYNGEE. The CDR3 runs 13 residues.